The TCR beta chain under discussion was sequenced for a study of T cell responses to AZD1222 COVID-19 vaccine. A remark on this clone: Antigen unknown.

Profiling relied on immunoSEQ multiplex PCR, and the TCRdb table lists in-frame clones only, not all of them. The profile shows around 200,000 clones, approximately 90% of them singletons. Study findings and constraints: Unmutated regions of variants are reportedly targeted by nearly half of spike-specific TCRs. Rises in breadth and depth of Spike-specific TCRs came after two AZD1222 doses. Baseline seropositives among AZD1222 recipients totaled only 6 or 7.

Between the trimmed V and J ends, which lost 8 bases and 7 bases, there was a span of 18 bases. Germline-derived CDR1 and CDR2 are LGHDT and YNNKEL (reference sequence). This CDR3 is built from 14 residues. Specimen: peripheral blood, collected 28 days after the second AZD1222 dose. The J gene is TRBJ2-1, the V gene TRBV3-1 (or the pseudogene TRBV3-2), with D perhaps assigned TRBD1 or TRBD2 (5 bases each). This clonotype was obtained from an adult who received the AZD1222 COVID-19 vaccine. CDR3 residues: CASSGLAGGNEQFF. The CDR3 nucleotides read TGTGCCAGCTCGGGGCTGGCCGGAGGAAATGAGCAGTTCTTC.